Below, one T cell receptor beta chain is given with its context. This entry comes from a study of blood T cell repertoires in COVID-19. About the study: Sources were T cells, B-cell-depleted T cells, or PBMCs; the material itself was cDNA or gDNA.

Per the authors' pipeline: Nucleated cell counts were estimated from reference gene primer amplification. Repertoires were generated with immunoSEQ multiplex PCR, while TCRdb's copy carries only in-frame clones and drops some. That table supplies the V and J calls and clone size; D and trimming were determined from the DNA. The table shows about 82,000 clones, with around four fifths occurring only once. The CDR3 is made up of 13 amino acids. CDR1 and CDR2 from the germline V gene are MRHNA and SNTAGT. V dropped 2 bases and J dropped 7 bases, with 6 bases sitting between them. This TCR was sampled from an older woman with acute or convalescent COVID-19. The sequenced sample was peripheral blood. The chain couples TRBV6-4 to TRBJ1-6, with D tentatively TRBD1 (6 bases). The CDR3: CASSDRGNSPLHF. CDR3 nucleotide sequence: TGTGCCAGCAGTGACAGGGGGAATTCACCCCTCCACTTT.